This TCR beta chain appears in the sequencing data of a study of cytomegalovirus exposure and HLA in healthy donors. Use of 60 Vbeta and 13 Jbeta primers characterized the PCR. TCRdb's copy holds only in-frame clones and misses some; the assay was immunoSEQ multiplex PCR. The top ten hold over 0.2% of the sample, which has 200,000 or so clones, roughly nine tenths seen once. Germline assignment: CDR1 MNHEY and CDR2 SVGAGI. V lost 5 bases and J 3 bases, leaving 8 bases between the germline ends. The CDR3 length is 12 residues. Sequencing was performed on PBMCs. This receptor was taken from a girl under three years old in good health and CMV-seronegative. V is TRBV6-5 and J is TRBJ2-7, with D tentatively TRBD1 (6 bases). The CDR3 region has the DNA TGTGCCAGCAGTGTGACAGGCTACGAGCAGTACTTC. Its translation is CASSVTGYEQYF.